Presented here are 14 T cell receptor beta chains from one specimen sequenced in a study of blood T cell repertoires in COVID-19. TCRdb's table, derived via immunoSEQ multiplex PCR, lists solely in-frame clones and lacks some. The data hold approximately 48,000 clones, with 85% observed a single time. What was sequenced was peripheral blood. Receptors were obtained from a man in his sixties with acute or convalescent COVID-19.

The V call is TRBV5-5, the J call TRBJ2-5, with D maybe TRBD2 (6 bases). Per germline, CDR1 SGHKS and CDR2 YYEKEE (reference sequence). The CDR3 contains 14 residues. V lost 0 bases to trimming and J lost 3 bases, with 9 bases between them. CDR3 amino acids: CASSLGPGEETQYF. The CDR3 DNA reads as TGTGCCAGCAGCTTGGGGCCGGGGGAAGAGACCCAGTACTTC.

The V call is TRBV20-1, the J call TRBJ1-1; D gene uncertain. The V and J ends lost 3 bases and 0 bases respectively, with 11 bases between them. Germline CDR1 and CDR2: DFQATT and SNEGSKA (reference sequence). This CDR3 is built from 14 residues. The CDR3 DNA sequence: TGCAGTGCTAGTAGAGCCATAATGAACACTGAAGCTTTCTTT. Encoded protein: CSASRAIMNTEAFF.

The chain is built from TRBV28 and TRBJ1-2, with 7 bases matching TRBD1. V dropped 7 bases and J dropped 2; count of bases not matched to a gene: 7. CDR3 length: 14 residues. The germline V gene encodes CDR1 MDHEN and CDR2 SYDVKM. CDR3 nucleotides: TGTGCCAGCACAGCTATGGGACAGAACTATGGCTACACCTTC. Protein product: CASTAMGQNYGYTF.

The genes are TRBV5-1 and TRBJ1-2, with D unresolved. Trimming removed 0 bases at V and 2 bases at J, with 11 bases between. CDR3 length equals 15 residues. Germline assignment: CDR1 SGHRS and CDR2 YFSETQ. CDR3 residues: CASSLGQALNYGYTF. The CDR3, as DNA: TGCGCCAGCAGCTTGGGGCAGGCCCTCAACTATGGCTACACCTTC.

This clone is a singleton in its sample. CDR3 sequence reads: CASSSLRYSYEQYF. The CDR3 DNA sequence: TGTGCCAGCAGCAGCTTACGGTACTCCTACGAGCAGTACTTC. The chain joins TRBV11-2 to TRBJ2-7; unclear D gene. The length of the CDR3 is 14 residues. Trimming stripped 5 bases from V and 0 bases from J, with 11 bases between. CDR1 SGHAT and CDR2 FQNNGV come from the germline V gene.

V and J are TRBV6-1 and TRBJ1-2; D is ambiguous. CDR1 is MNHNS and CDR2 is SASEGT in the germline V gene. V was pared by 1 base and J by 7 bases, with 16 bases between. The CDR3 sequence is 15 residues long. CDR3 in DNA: TGTGCCAGCAGTGAAGGGTACCGCCATACGGGTGGCTACACCTTC. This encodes CASSEGYRHTGGYTF.

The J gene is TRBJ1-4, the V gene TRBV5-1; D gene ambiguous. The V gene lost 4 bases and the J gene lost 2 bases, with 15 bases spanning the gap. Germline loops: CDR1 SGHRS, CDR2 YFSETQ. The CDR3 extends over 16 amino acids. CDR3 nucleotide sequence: TGCGCCAGCAGCCTTCGAGGGTTGCACACTAATGAAAAACTGTTTTTT. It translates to CASSLRGLHTNEKLFF.

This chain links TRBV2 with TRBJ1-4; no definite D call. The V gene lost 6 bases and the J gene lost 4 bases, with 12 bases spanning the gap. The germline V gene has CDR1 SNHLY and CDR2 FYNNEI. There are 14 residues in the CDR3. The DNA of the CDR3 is TGTGCCAGCAGACCCGACAATGGTAATGAAAAACTGTTTTTT. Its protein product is CASRPDNGNEKLFF.

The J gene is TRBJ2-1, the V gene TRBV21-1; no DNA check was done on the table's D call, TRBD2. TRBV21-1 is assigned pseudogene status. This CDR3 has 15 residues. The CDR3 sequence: CASTPSGRIYNEQFF. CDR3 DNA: TGTGCCAGCACCCCGAGCGGGAGGATTTACAATGAGCAGTTCTTC.

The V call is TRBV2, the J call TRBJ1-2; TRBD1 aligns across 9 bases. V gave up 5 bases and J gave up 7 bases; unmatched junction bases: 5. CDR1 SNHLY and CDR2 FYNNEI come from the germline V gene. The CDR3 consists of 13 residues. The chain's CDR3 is CASSQTGGIGYTF. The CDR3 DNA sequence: TGTGCCAGCAGTCAAACAGGGGGCATTGGCTACACCTTC. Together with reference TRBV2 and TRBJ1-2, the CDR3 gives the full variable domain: EPEVTQTPSHQVTQMGQEVILRCVPISNHLYFYWYRQILGQKVEFLVSFYNNEISEKSEIFDDQFSVERPDGSNFTLKIRSTKLEDSAMYFCASSQTGGIGYTFGSGTRLTVV.

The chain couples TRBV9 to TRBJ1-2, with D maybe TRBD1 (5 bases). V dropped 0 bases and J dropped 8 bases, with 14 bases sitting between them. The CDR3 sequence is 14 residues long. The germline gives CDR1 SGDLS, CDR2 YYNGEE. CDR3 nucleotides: TGTGCCAGCAGCGTAGCTCTGGGGCCTTCGGGCTACACCTTC. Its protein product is CASSVALGPSGYTF.

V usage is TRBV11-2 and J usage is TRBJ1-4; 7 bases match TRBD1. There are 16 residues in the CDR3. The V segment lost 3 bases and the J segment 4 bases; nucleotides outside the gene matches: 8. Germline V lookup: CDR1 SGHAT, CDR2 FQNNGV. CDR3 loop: CASSFNPGQSNEKLFF. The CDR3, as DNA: TGTGCCAGCAGCTTTAACCCGGGACAGAGTAATGAAAAACTGTTTTTT. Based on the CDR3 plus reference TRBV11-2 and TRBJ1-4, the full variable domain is EAGVAQSPRYKIIEKRQSVAFWCNPISGHATLYWYQQILGQGPKLLIQFQNNGVVDDSQLPKDRFSAERLKGVDSTLKIQPAKLEDSAVYLCASSFNPGQSNEKLFFGSGTQLSVL.

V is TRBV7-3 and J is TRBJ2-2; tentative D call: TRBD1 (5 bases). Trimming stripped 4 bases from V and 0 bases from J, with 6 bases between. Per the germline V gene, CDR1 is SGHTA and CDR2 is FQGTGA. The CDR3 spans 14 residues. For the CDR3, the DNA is TGTGCCAGCAGCTCCAGGGCGAACACCGGGGAGCTGTTTTTT. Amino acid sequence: CASSSRANTGELFF.

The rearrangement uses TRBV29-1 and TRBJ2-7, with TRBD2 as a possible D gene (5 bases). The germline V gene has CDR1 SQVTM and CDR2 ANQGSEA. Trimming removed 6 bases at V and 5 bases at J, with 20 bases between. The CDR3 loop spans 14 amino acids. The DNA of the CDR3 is TGCAGCGTATCCATGTGGCCTACTAGAGACGAGCAGTACTTC. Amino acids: CSVSMWPTRDEQYF.